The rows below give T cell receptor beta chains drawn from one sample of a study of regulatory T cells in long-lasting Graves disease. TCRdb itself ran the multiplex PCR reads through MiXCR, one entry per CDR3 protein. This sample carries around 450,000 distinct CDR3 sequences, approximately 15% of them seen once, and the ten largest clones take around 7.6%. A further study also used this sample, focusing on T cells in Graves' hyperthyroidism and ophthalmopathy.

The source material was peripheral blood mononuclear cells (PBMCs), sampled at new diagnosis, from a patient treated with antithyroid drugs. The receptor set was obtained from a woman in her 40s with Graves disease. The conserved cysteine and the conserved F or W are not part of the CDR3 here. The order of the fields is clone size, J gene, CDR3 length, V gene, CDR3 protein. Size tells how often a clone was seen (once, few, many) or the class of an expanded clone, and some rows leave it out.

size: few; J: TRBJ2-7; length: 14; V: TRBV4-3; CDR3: ASSPSEVDSPCEQY
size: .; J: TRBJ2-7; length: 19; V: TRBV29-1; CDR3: SPTRWETGTSGRRGTYEQY
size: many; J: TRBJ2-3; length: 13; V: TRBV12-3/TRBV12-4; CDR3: ASSPRDFSTDTQY
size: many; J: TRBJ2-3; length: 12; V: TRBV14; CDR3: ASSQTSVVDTQY
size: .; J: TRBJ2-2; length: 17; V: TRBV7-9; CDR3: ASSPTTSGRITNTGELF
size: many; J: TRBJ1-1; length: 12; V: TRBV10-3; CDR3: AISDSKQNTEAF
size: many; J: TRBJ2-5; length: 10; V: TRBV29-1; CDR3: SVGGQGWTQY
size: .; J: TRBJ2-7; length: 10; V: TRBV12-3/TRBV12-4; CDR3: ASGQLSYEQY
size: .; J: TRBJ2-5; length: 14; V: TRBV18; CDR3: ASSLRTGRLQETQY
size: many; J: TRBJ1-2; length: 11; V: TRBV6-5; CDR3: ASSYPGLYGYT
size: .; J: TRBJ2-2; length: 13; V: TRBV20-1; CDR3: SAATGTSDTGELF
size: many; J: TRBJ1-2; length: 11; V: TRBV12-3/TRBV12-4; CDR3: ASSLGRSYGYT
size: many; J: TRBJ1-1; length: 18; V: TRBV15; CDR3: ATSTTSGTQQALVNTEAF
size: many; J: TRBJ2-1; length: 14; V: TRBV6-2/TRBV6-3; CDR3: ASSYSEREGGNEQF
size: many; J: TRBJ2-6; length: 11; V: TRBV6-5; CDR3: ASTYAGANVLT
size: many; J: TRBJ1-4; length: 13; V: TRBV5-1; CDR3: ASSAGQATNEKLF
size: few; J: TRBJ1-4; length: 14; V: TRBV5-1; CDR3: ASSSMRPGVNEKLF
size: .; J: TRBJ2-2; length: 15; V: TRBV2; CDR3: ASRGLVIAGVSGELF
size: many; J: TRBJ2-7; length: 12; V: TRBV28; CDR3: ASTRGGSSYEQY
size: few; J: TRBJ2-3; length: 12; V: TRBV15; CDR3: ATSRDNSGVTQY
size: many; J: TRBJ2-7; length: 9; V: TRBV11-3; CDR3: ASSLRDSQY
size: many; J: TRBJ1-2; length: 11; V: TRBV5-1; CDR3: ASSLEAEYGYT
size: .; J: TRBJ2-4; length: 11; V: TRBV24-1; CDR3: ATSDPKGDIQY
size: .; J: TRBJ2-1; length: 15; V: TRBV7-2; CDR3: ASSFGGGTSGISEQF
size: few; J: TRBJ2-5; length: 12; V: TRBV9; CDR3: ASSATTSGETQY
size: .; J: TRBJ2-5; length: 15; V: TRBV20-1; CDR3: SARDRRAGTFTETQY
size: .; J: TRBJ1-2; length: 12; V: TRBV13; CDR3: ASSHRDRDYGYT
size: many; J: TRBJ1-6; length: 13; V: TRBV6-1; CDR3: ASSEWEDYNSPLH
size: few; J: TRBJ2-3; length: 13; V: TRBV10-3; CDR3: AISESNGRRDTQY
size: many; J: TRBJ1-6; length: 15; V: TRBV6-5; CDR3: ASSYKDGPRVDSPLH
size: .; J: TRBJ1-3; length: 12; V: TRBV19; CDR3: ASSQTGLGNTIY
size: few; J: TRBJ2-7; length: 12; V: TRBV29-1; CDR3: SVESGTGPGRQY
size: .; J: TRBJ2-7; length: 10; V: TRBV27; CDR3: ASGWDSYEQY
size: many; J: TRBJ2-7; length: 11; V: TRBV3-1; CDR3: ASSRGGAYEQY
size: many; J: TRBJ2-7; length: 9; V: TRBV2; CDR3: ASSFPDEQY
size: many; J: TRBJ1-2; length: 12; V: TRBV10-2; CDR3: ASSAVQRQYGYT
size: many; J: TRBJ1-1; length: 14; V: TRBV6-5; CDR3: ASSYSGRGALAEAF
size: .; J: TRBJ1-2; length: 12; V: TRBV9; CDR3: ASSRTPGGDGYT
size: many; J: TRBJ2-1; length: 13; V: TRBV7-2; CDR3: ASSLMGSSYNEQF
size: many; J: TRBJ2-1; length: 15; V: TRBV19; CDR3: ASSMTLAEGSYNEQF